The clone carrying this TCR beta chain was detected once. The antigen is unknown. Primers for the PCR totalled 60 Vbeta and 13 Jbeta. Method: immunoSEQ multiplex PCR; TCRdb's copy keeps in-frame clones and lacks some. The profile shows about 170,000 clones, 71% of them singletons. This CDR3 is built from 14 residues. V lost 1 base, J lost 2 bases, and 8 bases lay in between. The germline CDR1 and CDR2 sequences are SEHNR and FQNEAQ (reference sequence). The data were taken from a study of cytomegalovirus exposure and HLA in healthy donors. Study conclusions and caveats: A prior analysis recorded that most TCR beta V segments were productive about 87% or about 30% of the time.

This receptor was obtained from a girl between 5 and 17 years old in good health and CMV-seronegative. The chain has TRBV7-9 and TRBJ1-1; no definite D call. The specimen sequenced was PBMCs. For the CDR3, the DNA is TGTGCCAGCAGCTTAGGCGGCCGTAACACTGAAGCTTTCTTT. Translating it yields CASSLGGRNTEAFF.